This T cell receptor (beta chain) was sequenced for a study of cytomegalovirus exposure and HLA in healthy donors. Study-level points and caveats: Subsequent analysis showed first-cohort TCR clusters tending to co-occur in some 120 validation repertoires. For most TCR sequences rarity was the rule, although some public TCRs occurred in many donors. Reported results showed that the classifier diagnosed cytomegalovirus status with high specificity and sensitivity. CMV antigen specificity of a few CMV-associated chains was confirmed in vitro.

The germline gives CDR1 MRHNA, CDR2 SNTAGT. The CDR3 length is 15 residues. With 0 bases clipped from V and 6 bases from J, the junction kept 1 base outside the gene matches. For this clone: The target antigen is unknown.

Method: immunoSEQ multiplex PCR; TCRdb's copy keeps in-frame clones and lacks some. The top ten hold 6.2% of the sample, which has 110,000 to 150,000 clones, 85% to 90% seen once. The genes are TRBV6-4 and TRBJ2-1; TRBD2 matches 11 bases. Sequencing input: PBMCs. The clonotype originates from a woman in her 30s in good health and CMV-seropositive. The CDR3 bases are TGTGCCAGCAGTGACTCTAGCGGGGGGGCCAATGAGCAGTTCTTC. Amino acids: CASSDSSGGANEQFF.